This is a list of T cell receptor beta chains from one sample in a study of blood T cell repertoires in COVID-19. Using immunoSEQ multiplex PCR, the repertoire was profiled, and TCRdb retains in-frame clones only, with some absent. The sample holds 250,000 or so clones, 87% seen once. The sequenced sample consisted of peripheral blood. Receptors were obtained from a woman aged 40 to 55 who had recovered from COVID-19. CDR3s include the opening cysteine and the closing phenylalanine or tryptophan. D genes are given only for firm matches. The listing skips clone size in some rows; elsewhere it reads once, few, many or a size class.

v_gene: TRBV19
d_gene: TRBD1
j_gene: TRBJ1-5
abundance: once
CDR3nt: TGTGCCAGTAGTATAGCCCTAACGGGACAGCTACACCATCAGCCCCAGCATTTT
CDR3aa: CASSIALTGQLHHQPQHF

v_gene: TRBV13
d_gene: -
j_gene: TRBJ2-4
abundance: -
CDR3nt: TGTGCCAGCAGCTTAGGGGGGCGTCAAAACATTCAGTACTTC
CDR3aa: CASSLGGRQNIQYF

v_gene: TRBV19
d_gene: -
j_gene: TRBJ1-1
abundance: -
CDR3nt: TGTGCCAGTAGACGGGCCGGACAGAACACTGAAGCTTTCTTT
CDR3aa: CASRRAGQNTEAFF

v_gene: TRBV5-1
d_gene: TRBD1
j_gene: TRBJ2-5
abundance: -
CDR3nt: TGCGCCAGCAGCCGAGGGGGCCGGTCTGGCGAGACCCAGTACTTC
CDR3aa: CASSRGGRSGETQYF

v_gene: TRBV5-4
d_gene: -
j_gene: TRBJ1-1
abundance: -
CDR3nt: TGTGCCAGCAGCCCCAGTAACACTGAAGCTTTCTTT
CDR3aa: CASSPSNTEAFF

v_gene: TRBV18
d_gene: TRBD1
j_gene: TRBJ2-3
abundance: -
CDR3nt: TGTGCCAGCTCACCCGTATACGGGGACAGGGGTCGCACAGATACGCAGTATTTT
CDR3aa: CASSPVYGDRGRTDTQYF

v_gene: TRBV30
d_gene: -
j_gene: TRBJ1-5
abundance: -
CDR3nt: TGTGCCTGGAGCGTCGGGAGGCAGCCCCAGCATTTT
CDR3aa: CAWSVGRQPQHF

v_gene: TRBV6-2/TRBV6-3
d_gene: TRBD1
j_gene: TRBJ1-2
abundance: -
CDR3nt: TGTGCCAGCAGCCCGGGACAGGGATGGGGCTACACCTTC
CDR3aa: CASSPGQGWGYTF

v_gene: TRBV15
d_gene: -
j_gene: TRBJ2-7
abundance: -
CDR3nt: TGTGCCACCAGCAGAGACCCCATGAGGGAGCAGTACTTC
CDR3aa: CATSRDPMREQYF

v_gene: TRBV2
d_gene: -
j_gene: TRBJ1-1
abundance: -
CDR3nt: TGTGCCAGCAGTGAAGCGCCGGGGAGCAGAAACCTGAACACTGAAGCTTTCTTT
CDR3aa: CASSEAPGSRNLNTEAFF

v_gene: TRBV29-1
d_gene: -
j_gene: TRBJ1-1
abundance: few
CDR3nt: TGCAGCGATATGAACACTGAAGCTTTCTTT
CDR3aa: CSDMNTEAFF

v_gene: TRBV6-5
d_gene: -
j_gene: TRBJ1-6
abundance: -
CDR3nt: TGTGCCAGCAGTCGGAGACAGAGATATAATTCACCCCTCCACTTT
CDR3aa: CASSRRQRYNSPLHF

v_gene: TRBV10-2
d_gene: -
j_gene: TRBJ1-6
abundance: -
CDR3nt: TGCGCCAGCAGTGAAGTAGAGCCGTATAATTCACCCCTCCACTTT
CDR3aa: CASSEVEPYNSPLHF

v_gene: TRBV4-3
d_gene: -
j_gene: TRBJ2-1
abundance: -
CDR3nt: TGCGCCAGCAGCTACCAACCGGGGTGGGGAAAGTTCTTC
CDR3aa: CASSYQPGWGKFF

v_gene: TRBV6-2/TRBV6-3
d_gene: -
j_gene: TRBJ2-5
abundance: -
CDR3nt: TGTGCCAGCAGTATGCTACAGGTACAAGAGACCCAGTACTTC
CDR3aa: CASSMLQVQETQYF

v_gene: TRBV6-5
d_gene: TRBD1
j_gene: TRBJ1-2
abundance: -
CDR3nt: TGTGCCAGCAGTTACCTATCAGGGGGCGCCTATGGCTACACCTTC
CDR3aa: CASSYLSGGAYGYTF

v_gene: TRBV6-5
d_gene: TRBD2
j_gene: TRBJ2-7
abundance: -
CDR3nt: TGTGCCAGCAGCCTAGGACTAGGCTCCTACGAGCAGTACTTC
CDR3aa: CASSLGLGSYEQYF

v_gene: TRBV27
d_gene: -
j_gene: TRBJ2-1
abundance: -
CDR3nt: TGTGCCAGCAGTTTAGATCGCGGAAATGAGCAGTTCTTC
CDR3aa: CASSLDRGNEQFF

v_gene: TRBV5-4
d_gene: -
j_gene: TRBJ1-1
abundance: -
CDR3nt: TGTGCCAGCAGCTTAGCCGTGGGGGGTCACACTGAAGCTTTCTTT
CDR3aa: CASSLAVGGHTEAFF

v_gene: TRBV5-1
d_gene: -
j_gene: TRBJ2-5
abundance: -
CDR3nt: TGCGCCAGCAGCTTGCTTAGCGGCCAAGAGACCCAGTACTTC
CDR3aa: CASSLLSGQETQYF

v_gene: TRBV5-1
d_gene: TRBD2
j_gene: TRBJ2-7
abundance: -
CDR3nt: TGCGCCAGCACCCCCGGGACTAGTTCTCTCGAGCAGTACTTC
CDR3aa: CASTPGTSSLEQYF

v_gene: TRBV4-1
d_gene: -
j_gene: TRBJ2-7
abundance: -
CDR3nt: TGCGCCAGCAGCCAAGAAGAGGCCTACGAGCAGTACTTC
CDR3aa: CASSQEEAYEQYF